This TCR beta chain was profiled in a study of CD4+ T cells in melanoma. Study-level findings and limits: A reported correlation linked neoantigen-specific CD4+ T cells to CD8+, macrophage and B cell function. Diverse differentiation states were reported for melanoma neoantigen-specific CD4+ T cells.

A remark on this clone: Its antigen is unidentified.

The protocol was immunoSEQ multiplex PCR, while the TCRdb copy is restricted to in-frame clones and leaves out a portion. Counted here are roughly 52,000 clones, more than 60% occurring once; the ten biggest clones make up 4.5% to 6%. CDR3 size: 14 residues. V was trimmed by 3 bases and J by 0 bases, leaving 9 bases between them. CDR1 is GTSNPN, CDR2 SVGIG, per germline (reference sequence). Sequencing was done on a sample of tumor tissue. The source of this sequence is a human donor with melanoma. The chain uses TRBV30 and TRBJ2-1; D call uncertain. The CDR3 bases are TGTGCCTGGAGGATCACCAGCTCCTACAATGAGCAGTTCTTC. It specifies CAWRITSSYNEQFF.